This is a list of T cell receptor beta chains from one sample in a study of cytomegalovirus exposure and HLA in healthy donors. The protocol was immunoSEQ multiplex PCR, while the TCRdb copy is restricted to in-frame clones and leaves out a portion. This sample has some 100,000 clones; approximately 85% occur once, and the top ten carry approximately 4%. Sequencing used PBMCs. These receptor sequences come from a young man in good health and CMV-seronegative. CDR3s include the opening cysteine and the closing phenylalanine or tryptophan. The order of the fields is J gene, clone size, V gene, D gene, CDR3 protein, CDR3 DNA. A D gene is named only where the DNA matches it firmly. For some rows the clone size is stated as once, few or many, or as a class when expanded; others skip it.

J: TRBJ2-1; size: once; V: TRBV11-2; D: TRBD2; CDR3: CASSPGTTTMTQFF; DNA: TGTGCCAGCAGCCCAGGGACTACTACAATGACGCAGTTCTTC
J: TRBJ1-1; size: -; V: TRBV6-1; D: -; CDR3: CASYYLNTEAFF; DNA: TGTGCCAGCTATTATTTGAACACTGAAGCTTTCTTT
J: TRBJ2-1; size: -; V: TRBV15; D: TRBD1; CDR3: CATYGTGTHEQFF; DNA: TGTGCCACCTATGGGACAGGGACGCATGAGCAGTTCTTC
J: TRBJ1-4; size: -; V: TRBV2; D: TRBD1; CDR3: CASSEAKGAVREKLFF; DNA: TGTGCCAGCAGTGAAGCGAAGGGGGCGGTACGAGAAAAACTGTTTTTT
J: TRBJ1-6; size: few; V: TRBV19; D: -; CDR3: CASSIGVRLNSPLHF; DNA: TGTGCCAGTAGTATCGGGGTTCGTTTGAATTCACCCCTCCACTTT
J: TRBJ1-1; size: -; V: TRBV14; D: -; CDR3: CASSQNSEAFF; DNA: TGTGCCAGCAGCCAAAACAGTGAAGCTTTCTTT
J: TRBJ2-5; size: -; V: TRBV30; D: -; CDR3: CAWRPPTGETQYF; DNA: TGTGCCTGGAGGCCCCCGACGGGGGAGACCCAGTACTTC
J: TRBJ1-1; size: -; V: TRBV6-1; D: TRBD1; CDR3: CASRRTGLYTEAFF; DNA: TGTGCCAGTAGACGGACAGGGCTTTACACTGAAGCTTTCTTT
J: TRBJ1-1; size: -; V: TRBV28; D: -; CDR3: CASRQNLVYTEAFF; DNA: TGTGCCAGCAGACAGAATCTTGTCTACACTGAAGCTTTCTTT
J: TRBJ1-1; size: -; V: TRBV9; D: -; CDR3: CASSFQTAYTEAFF; DNA: TGTGCCAGCAGCTTTCAGACAGCCTACACTGAAGCTTTCTTT
J: TRBJ1-6; size: -; V: TRBV6-1; D: -; CDR3: CASAPGENSPLHF; DNA: TGTGCCTCCGCACCTGGGGAGAATTCACCCCTCCACTTT
J: TRBJ2-5; size: -; V: TRBV4-3; D: -; CDR3: CASSQVLGSGGETQYF; DNA: TGCGCCAGCAGCCAAGTGCTTGGCTCCGGAGGGGAGACCCAGTACTTC
J: TRBJ2-7; size: -; V: TRBV7-6; D: -; CDR3: CASSLRAGRSYEQYF; DNA: TGTGCCAGCAGCTTAAGGGCAGGGCGTAGCTACGAGCAGTACTTC
J: TRBJ2-2; size: -; V: TRBV28; D: -; CDR3: CASRGFDGNTGELFF; DNA: TGTGCCAGCAGGGGCTTCGACGGGAACACCGGGGAGCTGTTTTTT
J: TRBJ1-2; size: -; V: TRBV30; D: -; CDR3: CACLRAESYGYTF; DNA: TGTGCCTGCCTGCGGGCAGAAAGCTATGGCTACACCTTC
J: TRBJ2-1; size: -; V: TRBV5-6; D: TRBD1; CDR3: CASSPDRGLLNEQFF; DNA: TGTGCCAGCAGCCCCGACAGGGGGCTTTTGAATGAGCAGTTCTTC
J: TRBJ1-2; size: -; V: TRBV15; D: -; CDR3: CATSRDKGDGYTF; DNA: TGTGCCACCAGCAGAGATAAAGGGGATGGCTACACCTTC
J: TRBJ2-1; size: few; V: TRBV4-2; D: -; CDR3: CASSHQEDNEQFF; DNA: TGTGCCAGCAGCCATCAGGAGGACAATGAGCAGTTCTTC
J: TRBJ2-2; size: -; V: TRBV7-9; D: TRBD2; CDR3: CASSTTSGSYTGELFF; DNA: TGTGCCAGCAGCACGACTAGCGGGAGCTACACCGGGGAGCTGTTTTTT
J: TRBJ2-1; size: -; V: TRBV9; D: -; CDR3: CASSVDGGQYNEQFF; DNA: TGTGCCAGCAGCGTAGACGGGGGGCAATACAATGAGCAGTTCTTC
J: TRBJ1-1; size: -; V: TRBV6-6; D: -; CDR3: CASSFRGGGTEAFF; DNA: TGTGCCAGCAGTTTCAGGGGTGGCGGCACTGAAGCTTTCTTT
J: TRBJ2-4; size: -; V: TRBV30; D: -; CDR3: CACNNARGLAKNIQYF; DNA: TGTGCCTGCAATAATGCACGGGGGTTGGCCAAAAACATTCAGTACTTC
J: TRBJ2-2; size: -; V: TRBV5-5; D: -; CDR3: CASSFTGVGTGELFF; DNA: TGTGCCAGCAGCTTCACCGGGGTGGGCACCGGGGAGCTGTTTTTT
J: TRBJ2-7; size: once; V: TRBV7-2; D: TRBD2; CDR3: CASSYTSGSSYEQYF; DNA: TGTGCCAGCAGCTACACTAGCGGAAGCTCCTACGAGCAGTACTTC
J: TRBJ2-5; size: -; V: TRBV5-1; D: -; CDR3: CASSLEGGVETQYF; DNA: TGCGCCAGCAGCTTGGAAGGGGGGGTGGAGACCCAGTACTTC
J: TRBJ1-5; size: -; V: TRBV9; D: -; CDR3: CASSVGGQNNQPQHF; DNA: TGTGCCAGCAGCGTAGGCGGCCAAAACAATCAGCCCCAGCATTTT
J: TRBJ2-5; size: -; V: TRBV7-2; D: TRBD2; CDR3: CASSLLSRGGGADLTQYF; DNA: TGTGCCAGCAGCTTATTATCCAGGGGCGGGGGGGCGGATTTGACCCAGTACTTC
J: TRBJ2-5; size: once; V: TRBV28; D: TRBD1; CDR3: CASFEGARETQYF; DNA: TGTGCCAGCTTCGAGGGGGCACGGGAGACCCAGTACTTC
J: TRBJ2-3; size: -; V: TRBV7-3; D: -; CDR3: CASSQGAGAVTDTQYF; DNA: TGTGCCAGCAGCCAGGGGGCGGGGGCCGTAACAGATACGCAGTATTTT
J: TRBJ2-3; size: -; V: TRBV29-1; D: -; CDR3: CSVEDRGYSSDTQYF; DNA: TGCAGCGTTGAAGATCGGGGATACAGTTCAGATACGCAGTATTTT
J: TRBJ2-3; size: -; V: TRBV4-2; D: -; CDR3: CASSQDRSTDTQYF; DNA: TGTGCCAGCAGCCAAGATCGTAGCACAGATACGCAGTATTTT
J: TRBJ2-7; size: -; V: TRBV4-1; D: -; CDR3: CASSQEQTYEQYF; DNA: TGCGCCAGCAGCCAAGAGCAGACCTACGAGCAGTACTTC
J: TRBJ2-7; size: -; V: TRBV10-3; D: TRBD1; CDR3: CAISGIGQGDEQYF; DNA: TGTGCCATCAGCGGTATCGGACAGGGGGACGAGCAGTACTTC
J: TRBJ1-5; size: -; V: TRBV19; D: -; CDR3: CASTKLAGGIRNQPQHF; DNA: TGTGCCAGTACAAAGTTGGCCGGAGGGATTCGGAATCAGCCCCAGCATTTT
J: TRBJ2-5; size: -; V: TRBV28; D: -; CDR3: CASSSWDTSRETQYF; DNA: TGTGCCAGCAGTTCTTGGGACACCTCTCGGGAGACCCAGTACTTC
J: TRBJ2-7; size: -; V: TRBV27; D: -; CDR3: CASSRGGGEQYF; DNA: TGTGCCAGCAGCCGCGGAGGAGGAGAGCAGTACTTC
J: TRBJ2-2; size: -; V: TRBV30; D: -; CDR3: CAWGRSPGELFF; DNA: TGTGCCTGGGGCAGATCCCCCGGGGAGCTGTTTTTT
J: TRBJ2-7; size: -; V: TRBV10-3; D: -; CDR3: CAINPGDKYEQYF; DNA: TGTGCCATCAATCCAGGGGACAAGTACGAGCAGTACTTC
J: TRBJ2-2; size: -; V: TRBV19; D: TRBD1; CDR3: CASRRGQGRTGELFF; DNA: TGTGCCAGTAGGCGGGGACAGGGGCGAACCGGGGAGCTGTTTTTT
J: TRBJ2-3; size: -; V: TRBV28; D: -; CDR3: CASSSLGGGISTDTQYF; DNA: TGTGCCAGCAGTTCCCTGGGAGGGGGAATTAGCACAGATACGCAGTATTTT
J: TRBJ1-6; size: -; V: TRBV2; D: -; CDR3: CASTSANSPLHF; DNA: TGTGCCAGCACTAGTGCTAATTCACCCCTCCACTTT
J: TRBJ1-5; size: few; V: TRBV28; D: -; CDR3: CASRPGTPSSNQPQHF; DNA: TGTGCCAGCAGGCCAGGGACACCGTCTAGCAATCAGCCCCAGCATTTT